This entry is about one T cell receptor beta chain. Measured with immunoSEQ multiplex PCR; TCRdb has only the in-frame clones, and not every one. The sample consists of some 1.1 million clones, approximately 80% of them appearing once. The sample originates from a study of shared clonotypes between healthy human individuals. This CDR3 spans 13 amino acids. Trimming cost V 6 bases and J 4 bases, with 10 bases left between them. The germline gives CDR1 MNHEY, CDR2 SMNVEV (reference sequence). The clonotype comes from a man younger than 35 in good health. Some clones in this sample may be carry-over from other donors' samples. The specimen sequenced was memory CD4+ T cells from PBMCs. Subset denoted: CD45RA-negative fraction. J is TRBJ1-3 and V is TRBV27; D gene uncertain. The CDR3 DNA follows: TGTGCCAGCAGATTTATGCGCGGAAACACCATATATTTT. It specifies CASRFMRGNTIYF.